This T cell receptor beta chain was documented in a study of graft-versus-host responses after intestinal transplantation. TCRdb's table, derived via immunoSEQ multiplex PCR, lists solely in-frame clones and lacks some. This sample has under 140,000 clones, with around 93% found just once. The CDR3 has 11 amino acids. Germline V gene sequence: CDR1 SQVTM, CDR2 ANQGSEA. Findings and limits, study-wide: With peak circulating GvH clone levels came an association with early post-transplant HvG declines. The marrow of recipients harbored GvH clones, and ileum or blood showed some of them first.

A remark on this clone: Its antigen is not known. The junction differs from germline at one of its ends, possibly a read error. The same CDR3 is also encoded by other DNA sequences in this sample.

The TCR sequence derives from a human donor who received an intestinal transplant. Sequencing used unstimulated CD8+ T cells sorted from spleen or lymph node cells, obtained before intestinal transplant. The chain joins TRBV29-1 to TRBJ1-1; possible D gene TRBD1, 5 bases. The CDR3 nucleotides are TGCAGCGTCCCTTATGGGACTGAAGCTTTTTTT. Translating gives CSVPYGTEAFF.